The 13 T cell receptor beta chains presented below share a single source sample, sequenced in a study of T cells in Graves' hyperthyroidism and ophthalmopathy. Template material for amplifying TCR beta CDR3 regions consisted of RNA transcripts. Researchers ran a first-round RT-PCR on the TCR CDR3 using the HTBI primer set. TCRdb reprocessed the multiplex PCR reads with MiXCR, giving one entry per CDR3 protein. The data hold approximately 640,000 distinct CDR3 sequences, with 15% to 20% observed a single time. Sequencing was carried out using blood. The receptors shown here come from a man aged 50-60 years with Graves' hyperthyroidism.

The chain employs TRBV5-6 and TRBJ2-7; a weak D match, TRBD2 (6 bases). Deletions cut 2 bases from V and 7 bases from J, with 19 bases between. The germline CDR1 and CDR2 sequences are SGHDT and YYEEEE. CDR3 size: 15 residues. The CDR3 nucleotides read TGTGCCAGCAGCTTCGGTAGCGGACTTCTGGGGGAGCAGTACTTC. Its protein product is CASSFGSGLLGEQYF.

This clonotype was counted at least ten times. The CDR3, as DNA: TGTGCCATACTGAAGCGGGAGGACGGCTACAATGAGCAGTTCTTC. Protein sequence: CAILKREDGYNEQFF. The J gene is TRBJ2-1, the V gene TRBV2; TRBD2 aligns across 9 bases. This CDR3 comprises 15 residues. With 10 bases clipped from V and 3 bases from J, the junction kept 10 bases outside the gene matches. From germline, CDR1 is SNHLY and CDR2 FYNNEI.

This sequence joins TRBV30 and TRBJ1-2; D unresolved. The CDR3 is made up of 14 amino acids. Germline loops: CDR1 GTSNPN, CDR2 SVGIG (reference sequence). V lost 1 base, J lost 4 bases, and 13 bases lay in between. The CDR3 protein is CAWSAINGGYGYTF. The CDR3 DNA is TGTGCCTGGAGTGCAATCAACGGCGGCTATGGCTACACCTTC. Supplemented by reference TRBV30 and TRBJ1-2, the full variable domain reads SQTIHQWPATLVQPVGSPLSLECTVEGTSNPNLYWYRQAAGRGLQLLFYSVGIGQISSEVPQNLSASRPQDRQFILSSKKLLLSDSGFYLCAWSAINGGYGYTFGSGTRLTVV.

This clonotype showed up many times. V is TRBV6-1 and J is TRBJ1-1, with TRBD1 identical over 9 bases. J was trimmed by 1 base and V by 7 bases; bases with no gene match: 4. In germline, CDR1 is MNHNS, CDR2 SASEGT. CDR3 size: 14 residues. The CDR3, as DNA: TGTGCCAGCACTGAGGACAGGGGGAACACTGAAGCTTTCTTT. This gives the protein CASTEDRGNTEAFF.

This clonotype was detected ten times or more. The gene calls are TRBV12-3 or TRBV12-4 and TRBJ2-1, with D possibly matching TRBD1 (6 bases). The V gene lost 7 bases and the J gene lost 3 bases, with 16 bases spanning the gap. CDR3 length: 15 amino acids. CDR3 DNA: TGTGCCAGCATCCCGGGACACGGAGTCTACAATGAGCAGTTCTTC. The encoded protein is CASIPGHGVYNEQFF.

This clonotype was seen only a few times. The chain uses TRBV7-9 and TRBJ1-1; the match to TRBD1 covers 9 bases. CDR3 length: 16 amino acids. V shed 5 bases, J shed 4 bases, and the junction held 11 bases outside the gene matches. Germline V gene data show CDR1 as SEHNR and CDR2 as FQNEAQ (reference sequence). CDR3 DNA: TGTGCCAGCAGCCGTTGGATGGACAGGGGAGTCACTGAAGCTTTCTTT. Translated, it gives CASSRWMDRGVTEAFF.

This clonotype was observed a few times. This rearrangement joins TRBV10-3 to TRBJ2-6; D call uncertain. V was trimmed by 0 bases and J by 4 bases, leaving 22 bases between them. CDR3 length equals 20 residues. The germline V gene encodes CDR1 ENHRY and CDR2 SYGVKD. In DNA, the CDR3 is TGTGCCATCAGTGAGTCTAGTCTGGGGATCCTGCATCGGGGGGCCAACGTCCTGACTTTC. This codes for CAISESSLGILHRGANVLTF.

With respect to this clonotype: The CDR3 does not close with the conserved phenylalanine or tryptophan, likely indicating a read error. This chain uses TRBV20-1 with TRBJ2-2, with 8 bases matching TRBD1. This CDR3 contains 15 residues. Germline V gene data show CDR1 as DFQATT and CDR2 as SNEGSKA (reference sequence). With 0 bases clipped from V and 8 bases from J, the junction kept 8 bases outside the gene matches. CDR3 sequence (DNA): TGCAGTGCTAGAGATTATCAGGGGGCAGGTGGGGAGCTGTTTATT. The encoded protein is CSARDYQGAGGELFI.

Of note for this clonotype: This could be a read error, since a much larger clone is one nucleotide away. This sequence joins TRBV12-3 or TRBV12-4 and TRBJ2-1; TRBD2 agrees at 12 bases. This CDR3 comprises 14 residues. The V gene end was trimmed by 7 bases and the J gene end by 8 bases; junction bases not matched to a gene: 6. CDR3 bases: TGTGCCAGCACCCTAGCGGGAGGGGACGATGAGCAGTTCTTC. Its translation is CASTLAGGDDEQFF.

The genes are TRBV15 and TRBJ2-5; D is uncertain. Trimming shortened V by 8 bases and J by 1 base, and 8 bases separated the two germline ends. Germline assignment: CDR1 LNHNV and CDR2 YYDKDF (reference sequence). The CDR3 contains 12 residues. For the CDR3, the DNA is TGTGCCACCGGTGGCTTCCAAGAGACCCAGTACTTC. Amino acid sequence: CATGGFQETQYF.

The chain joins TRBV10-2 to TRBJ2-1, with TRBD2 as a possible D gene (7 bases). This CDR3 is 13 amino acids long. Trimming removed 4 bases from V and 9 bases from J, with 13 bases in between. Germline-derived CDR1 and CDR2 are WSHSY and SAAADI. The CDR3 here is CASSGGGGGEQFF. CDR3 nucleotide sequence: TGCGCCAGCAGTGGGGGGGGGGGCGGTGAGCAGTTCTTC.

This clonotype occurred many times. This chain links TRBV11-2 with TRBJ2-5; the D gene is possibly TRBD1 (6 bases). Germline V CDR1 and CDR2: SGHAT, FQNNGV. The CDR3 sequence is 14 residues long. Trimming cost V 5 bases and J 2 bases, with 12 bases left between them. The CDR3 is CASSGWDTQETQYF. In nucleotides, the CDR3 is TGTGCCAGCAGCGGGTGGGACACTCAAGAGACCCAGTACTTC. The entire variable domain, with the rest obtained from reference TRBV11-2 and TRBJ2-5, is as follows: EAGVAQSPRYKIIEKRQSVAFWCNPISGHATLYWYQQILGQGPKLLIQFQNNGVVDDSQLPKDRFSAERLKGVDSTLKIQPAKLEDSAVYLCASSGWDTQETQYFGPGTRLLVL.

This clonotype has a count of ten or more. The chain's CDR3 is CASSLSGLAGGNEQFF. In DNA, the CDR3 is TGTGCCAGCAGTTTATCGGGGCTAGCGGGAGGCAATGAGCAGTTCTTC. The chain is built from TRBV28 and TRBJ2-1; TRBD2 aligns across 11 bases. This CDR3 has 16 amino acids. The V segment lost 1 base and the J segment 6 bases; nucleotides outside the gene matches: 5. CDR1 is MDHEN, CDR2 SYDVKM, per germline.